This passage covers 4 T cell receptor beta chains from one sample sequenced in a study of glioma-infiltrating T cells. TCR alpha and beta CDR3 regions were amplified from RNA using iRepertoire nested multiplex PCR. Each CDR3 protein is one row after TCRdb ran MiXCR on the multiplex PCR reads. The repertoire holds 84,000 or so distinct CDR3 sequences, with 20% to 25% as singletons. Sample: glioma tissue, nonneoplastic brain tissue, or PBMCs (not recorded which). The receptors here all came from a human donor with low-grade glioma or glioblastoma, undergoing nonglioma brain surgery, or in good health (not recorded which).

This clonotype has more than one count but fewer than ten. The CDR3 spells CASSIAGESYNEQFF. DNA for the CDR3: TGCGCCAGCAGTATAGCGGGGGAGTCCTACAATGAGCAGTTCTTC. V gene TRBV5-1 combines with J gene TRBJ2-1, with 9 bases lining up with TRBD2. V lost 5 bases, J lost 1 base, and 4 bases stayed unmatched. The germline gives CDR1 SGHRS, CDR2 YFSETQ. This CDR3 spans 15 amino acids.

This clonotype has ten or more counts. This chain connects TRBV2 to TRBJ1-2; 9 positions agree with TRBD1. Losses at the gene ends were 7 bases for V and 2 bases for J; bases not matched to a gene: 8. This CDR3 is built from 15 residues. Germline V gives CDR1 SNHLY, CDR2 FYNNEI. As DNA, the CDR3 is TGTGCCAGCACCGAGGGACAGGGTCAAAACTATGGCTACACCTTC. It translates to CASTEGQGQNYGYTF.

As regards this clonotype: This may come from a read error, since a much larger clone is one base off. The chain has TRBV19 and TRBJ1-2; no reliable D call. Per germline, CDR1 LNHDA and CDR2 SQIVND (reference sequence). This CDR3 is 14 amino acids long. In DNA, the CDR3 is TGTGCCAGTAGTATAGATGGCGGGATCGGAGGCTGCACCTTC. Translated: CASSIDGGIGGCTF.

The CDR3 coding sequence is TGTGCCAGCCGGGACAGGGGGAACTGGAACACTGAAGCTTTCTTT. This codes for CASRDRGNWNTEAFF. V and J are TRBV19 and TRBJ1-1; 11 bases are shared with TRBD1. Germline V CDR1 and CDR2: LNHDA, SQIVND (reference sequence). The CDR3 extends over 15 amino acids. Losses at the gene ends were 9 bases for V and 1 base for J; bases not matched to a gene: 7.